This T cell receptor beta chain is from a study of human T cells and chemical hapten exposure. Study-level information: Patch tests applied 0.01% DPC to the upper back, read at 6 days. Minor pooled library volume differences mainly drove per-sample TCR yield variation.

As processed by the authors: Samples held a median of approximately 96,000 TCRs, range roughly 20,000–700,000. TCRdb re-analysed the RACE reads in MiXCR, keeping a single row per CDR3 protein. None of the V and J calls come from the authors' own analysis; TCRdb made them. The sample holds around 120,000 distinct CDR3 sequences; approximately 15% are singletons and the top ten take around 0.99%. The time point denotes: patch test 1, 2 weeks after DPC sensitization. Treatment of the sample: therapeutic diphenylcyclopropenone sensitization with weekly scalp DPC. Patches went on only after blood had been drawn each time. The receptor comes from a man aged 18 to 29 with alopecia areata. Some clones in this sample may be carry-over from other donors' samples. Sequences were derived from whole blood, sampled in connection with sensitization to the hapten diphenylcyclopropenone (DPC).

The CDR3 sequence is CASKWTGRSPLHF. In DNA form, the CDR3 reads TGTGCCAGCAAGTGGACAGGGCGTTCACCCCTCCACTTT. The chain uses TRBV27 and TRBJ1-6; 8 nucleotides align to TRBD1. The CDR3 totals 13 residues. J lost 9 bases, V lost 7 bases, and 5 bases had no gene match. The germline gives CDR1 MNHEY, CDR2 SMNVEV (reference sequence).